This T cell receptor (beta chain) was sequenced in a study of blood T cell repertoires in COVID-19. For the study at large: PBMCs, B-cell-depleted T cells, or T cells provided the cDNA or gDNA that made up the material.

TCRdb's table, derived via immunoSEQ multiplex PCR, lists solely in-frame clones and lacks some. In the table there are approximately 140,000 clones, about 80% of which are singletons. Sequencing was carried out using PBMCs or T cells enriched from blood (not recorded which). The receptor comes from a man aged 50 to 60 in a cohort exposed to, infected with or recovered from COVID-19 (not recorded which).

The CDR3 sequence is CATRRSGADTGELFF. CDR3 nucleotides: TGTGCCACCCGGAGAAGCGGGGCGGACACCGGGGAGCTGTTTTTT. The chain combines TRBV24-1 with TRBJ2-2; TRBD2 agrees at 7 bases. This CDR3 region has 15 residues. The germline V gene encodes CDR1 KGHDR and CDR2 SFDVKD. The V segment lost 9 bases and the J segment 3 bases; nucleotides outside the gene matches: 9.